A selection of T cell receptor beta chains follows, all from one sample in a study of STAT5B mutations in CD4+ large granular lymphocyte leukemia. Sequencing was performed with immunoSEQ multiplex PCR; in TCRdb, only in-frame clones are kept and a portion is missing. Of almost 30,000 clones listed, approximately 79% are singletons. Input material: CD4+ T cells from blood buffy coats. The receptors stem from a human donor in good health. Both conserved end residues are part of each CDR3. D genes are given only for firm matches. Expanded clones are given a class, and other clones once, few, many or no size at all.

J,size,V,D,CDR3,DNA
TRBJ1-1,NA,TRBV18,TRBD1,CASSPQGGGGTEAFF,TGTGCCAGCTCACCCCAGGGGGGTGGCGGCACTGAAGCTTTCTTT
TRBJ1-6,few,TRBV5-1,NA,CASSLGLDRINSPLHF,TGCGCCAGCAGCTTGGGCCTAGACAGGATTAATTCACCCCTCCACTTT
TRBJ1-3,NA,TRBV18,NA,CASSPYKEGNTIYF,TGTGCCAGCTCACCCTACAAGGAGGGAAACACCATATATTTT
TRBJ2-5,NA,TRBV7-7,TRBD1,CASSLARDRQETQYF,TGTGCCAGCAGCTTAGCCCGGGACAGACAAGAGACCCAGTACTTC
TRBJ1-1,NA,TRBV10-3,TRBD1,CAIRGQGDTEAFF,TGTGCCATCAGGGGACAGGGGGACACTGAAGCTTTCTTT
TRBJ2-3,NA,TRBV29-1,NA,CSVGFGHTDTQYF,TGCAGCGTTGGCTTCGGGCACACAGATACGCAGTATTTT
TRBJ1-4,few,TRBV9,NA,CASSVEGFNEKLFF,TGTGCCAGCAGCGTAGAGGGTTTTAATGAAAAACTGTTTTTT
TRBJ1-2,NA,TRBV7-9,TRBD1,CASSLDWWGTGIRSYGYTF,TGTGCCAGCAGCTTAGATTGGTGGGGGACAGGGATCCGGAGCTATGGCTACACCTTC
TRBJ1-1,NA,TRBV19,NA,CASQRRDGANTEAFF,TGTGCCAGTCAGAGAAGGGACGGCGCGAACACTGAAGCTTTCTTT
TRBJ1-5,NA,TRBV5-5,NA,CASSLALGTGNQPQHF,TGTGCCAGCAGCTTGGCCCTAGGGACGGGCAATCAGCCCCAGCATTTT
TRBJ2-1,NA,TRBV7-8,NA,CASSITSYNEQFF,TGTGCCAGCAGCATTACTAGCTACAATGAGCAGTTCTTC
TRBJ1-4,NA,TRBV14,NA,CASSPLDTSTNEKLFF,TGTGCCAGCAGCCCTCTGGACACTAGCACTAATGAAAAACTGTTTTTT
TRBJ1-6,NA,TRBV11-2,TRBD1,CASSLMGQGTPLHF,TGTGCCAGCAGCTTAATGGGACAGGGTACACCCCTCCACTTT
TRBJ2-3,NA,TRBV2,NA,CASSSPDTQYF,TGTGCCAGCAGTTCACCAGATACGCAGTATTTT
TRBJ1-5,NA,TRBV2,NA,CASRLGGTIQPQHF,TGTGCCAGCCGGCTGGGAGGGACTATTCAGCCCCAGCATTTT
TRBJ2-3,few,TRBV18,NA,CASSPGSGSDTQYF,TGTGCCAGCTCACCAGGTTCCGGGAGCGATACGCAGTATTTT
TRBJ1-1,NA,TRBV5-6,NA,CASSFRALPNTEAFF,TGTGCCAGCAGCTTCCGGGCCCTGCCGAACACTGAAGCTTTCTTT
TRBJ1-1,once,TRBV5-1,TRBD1,CASSRGQDNTEAFF,TGCGCCAGCAGCCGGGGACAGGATAACACTGAAGCTTTCTTT
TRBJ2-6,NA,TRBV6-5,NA,CASTEWQSGANVLTF,TGTGCCAGCACCGAATGGCAGTCTGGGGCCAACGTCCTGACTTTC
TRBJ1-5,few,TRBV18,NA,CASSPVGNSNQPQHF,TGTGCCAGCTCACCAGTGGGGAATAGCAATCAGCCCCAGCATTTT
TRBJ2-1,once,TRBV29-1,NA,CSAGGGIYNEQFF,TGCAGCGCTGGAGGGGGGATCTACAATGAGCAGTTCTTC
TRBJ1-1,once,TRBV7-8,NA,CASSPRVGGTEAFF,TGTGCCAGCAGCCCTCGGGTAGGGGGCACTGAAGCTTTCTTT
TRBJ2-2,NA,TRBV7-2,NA,CASSHYTGELFF,TGTGCCAGCAGCCATTATACCGGGGAGCTGTTTTTT
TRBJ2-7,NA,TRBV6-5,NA,CASRSHASYEQYF,TGTGCCAGCAGGTCGCACGCGTCCTACGAGCAGTACTTC
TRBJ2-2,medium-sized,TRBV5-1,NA,CASSRGDIDTGELFF,TGCGCCAGCAGCCGGGGGGACATAGACACCGGGGAGCTGTTTTTT
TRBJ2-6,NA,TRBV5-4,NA,CASSLRLGGANVLTF,TGTGCCAGCAGCTTGAGGCTCGGTGGGGCCAACGTCCTGACTTTC
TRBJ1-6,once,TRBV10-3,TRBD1,CAAKTGNDSPLHF,TGTGCCGCCAAGACAGGGAATGATTCACCCCTCCACTTT
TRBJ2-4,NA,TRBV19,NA,CASSPEGTFKNIQYF,TGTGCCAGTAGTCCGGAAGGGACTTTCAAAAACATTCAGTACTTC
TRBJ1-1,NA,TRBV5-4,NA,CASSSRDTMNTEAFF,TGTGCCAGCAGCTCCAGGGATACCATGAACACTGAAGCTTTCTTT
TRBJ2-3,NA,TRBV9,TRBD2,CASSSTSGGAIDTQYF,TGTGCCAGCAGCTCGACTAGCGGGGGGGCTATAGATACGCAGTATTTT
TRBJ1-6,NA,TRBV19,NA,CASRARGDPNSPLHF,TGTGCCAGTAGGGCGCGAGGGGACCCCAATTCACCCCTCCACTTT
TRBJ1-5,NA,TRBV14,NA,CASSLDAGRVGFHF,TGTGCCAGCAGCTTGGACGCAGGTCGCGTCGGGTTCCATTTT
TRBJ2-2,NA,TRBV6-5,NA,CASARGVTGELFF,TGTGCCAGCGCGAGAGGTGTCACCGGGGAGCTGTTTTTT
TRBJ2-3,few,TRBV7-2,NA,CASSLGGGRGTDTQYF,TGTGCCAGCAGCTTAGGGGGGGGCAGGGGCACAGATACGCAGTATTTT
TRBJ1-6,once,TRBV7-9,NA,CASSRTGEDSPLHF,TGTGCCAGCTCAAGGACGGGGGAGGATTCACCCCTCCACTTT
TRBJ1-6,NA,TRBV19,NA,CASSINRADSPLHF,TGTGCCAGTAGTATAAACAGGGCGGATTCACCCCTCCACTTT
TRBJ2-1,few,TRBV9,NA,CASSKIGSYNEQFF,TGTGCCAGCAGTAAAATCGGTAGCTACAATGAGCAGTTCTTC
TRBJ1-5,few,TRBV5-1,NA,CASSLGLNQPQHF,TGCGCCAGCAGCTTGGGACTCAATCAGCCCCAGCATTTT
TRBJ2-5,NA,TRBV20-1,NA,CSGAGTETQYF,TGCAGTGGGGCGGGGACTGAGACCCAGTACTTC
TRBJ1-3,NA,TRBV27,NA,CASGATRGGSSGNTIYF,TGTGCCAGTGGGGCCACCCGCGGGGGGAGCTCTGGAAACACCATATATTTT